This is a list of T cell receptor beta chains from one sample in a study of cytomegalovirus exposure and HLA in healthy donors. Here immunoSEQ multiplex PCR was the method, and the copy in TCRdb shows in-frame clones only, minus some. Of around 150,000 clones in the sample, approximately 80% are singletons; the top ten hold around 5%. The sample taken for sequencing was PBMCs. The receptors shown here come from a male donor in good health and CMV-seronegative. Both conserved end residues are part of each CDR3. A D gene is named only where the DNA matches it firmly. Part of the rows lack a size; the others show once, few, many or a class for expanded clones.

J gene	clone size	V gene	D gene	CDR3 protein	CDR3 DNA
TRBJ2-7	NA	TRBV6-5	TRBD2	CASSGLAGLTYEQYF	TGTGCCAGCAGTGGCCTAGCGGGTCTAACCTACGAGCAGTACTTC
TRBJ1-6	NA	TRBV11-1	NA	CASSLSHNSPLHF	TGTGCCAGCAGCTTGAGTCATAATTCACCCCTCCACTTT
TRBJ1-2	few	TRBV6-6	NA	CASSFLTNSGYGYTF	TGTGCCAGCAGTTTCCTGACTAACTCGGGATATGGCTACACCTTC
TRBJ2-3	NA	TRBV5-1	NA	CASSPVSAGTDTQYF	TGCGCCAGCAGCCCGGTATCGGCGGGCACAGATACGCAGTATTTT
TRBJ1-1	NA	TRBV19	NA	CASIIQAEGGTEAFF	TGTGCCAGTATAATCCAGGCGGAGGGAGGCACTGAAGCTTTCTTT
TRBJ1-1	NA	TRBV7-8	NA	CASSPVRTGTEAFF	TGTGCCAGCAGCCCCGTTAGAACGGGCACTGAAGCTTTCTTT
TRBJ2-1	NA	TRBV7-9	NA	CASIPAGLSNEQFF	TGTGCCAGCATCCCGGCGGGGTTGTCCAATGAGCAGTTCTTC
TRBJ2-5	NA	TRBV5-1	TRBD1	CASSLQGFGEQYF	TGCGCCAGCAGCCTACAGGGGTTTGGGGAGCAGTACTTC
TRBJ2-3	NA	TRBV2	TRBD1	CASIPFWTGGLPDTQYF	TGTGCCAGCATCCCCTTCTGGACAGGGGGTTTGCCAGATACGCAGTATTTT
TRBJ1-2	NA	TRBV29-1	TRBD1	CSVGGLGQGYGYTF	TGCAGCGTGGGGGGGCTGGGACAGGGCTATGGCTACACCTTC
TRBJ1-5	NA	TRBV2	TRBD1	CASRGDRGNQPQHF	TGTGCCAGCAGGGGGGACAGGGGAAATCAGCCCCAGCATTTT
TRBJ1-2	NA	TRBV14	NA	CASSQGTTYGYTF	TGTGCCAGCAGCCAAGGGACAACCTATGGCTACACCTTC
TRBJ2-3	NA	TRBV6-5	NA	CASSYRAEDTQYF	TGTGCCAGCAGTTACCGAGCGGAAGATACGCAGTATTTT
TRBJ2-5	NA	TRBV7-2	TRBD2	CASSSGLAGGRETQYF	TGTGCCAGCAGTTCCGGACTAGCGGGGGGGCGCGAGACCCAGTACTTC
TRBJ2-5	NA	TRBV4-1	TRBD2	CASSPGGPKETQYF	TGCGCCAGCAGCCCGGGGGGGCCGAAGGAGACCCAGTACTTC
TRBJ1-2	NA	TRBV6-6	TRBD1	CASSYQGDHGYTF	TGTGCCAGCAGTTATCAGGGGGATCATGGCTACACCTTC
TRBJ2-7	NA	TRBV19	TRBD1	CASMGQEYEQYF	TGTGCCAGTATGGGACAGGAATACGAGCAGTACTTC
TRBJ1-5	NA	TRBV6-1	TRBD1	CASSEQGQGGQPQHF	TGTGCCAGCAGTGAACAAGGACAGGGGGGTCAGCCCCAGCATTTT
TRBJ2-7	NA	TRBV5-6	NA	CASSSKLLGFWWEQYF	TGTGCCAGCAGCTCTAAACTATTAGGATTTTGGTGGGAGCAGTACTTC
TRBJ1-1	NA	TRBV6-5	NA	CASRQGTGITEAFF	TGTGCCAGCAGGCAGGGTACCGGAATCACTGAAGCTTTCTTT
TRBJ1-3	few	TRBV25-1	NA	CASSVGGEYHPSGNTIYF	TGTGCCAGCAGTGTAGGAGGGGAATACCATCCCTCTGGAAACACCATATATTTT
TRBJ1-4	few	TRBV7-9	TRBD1	CASSPSGQAYEKLFF	TGTGCCAGCAGCCCCTCGGGACAGGCATATGAAAAACTGTTTTTT
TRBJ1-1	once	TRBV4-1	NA	CASSQEFGRGEAFF	TGCGCCAGCAGCCAAGAATTCGGCCGGGGTGAAGCTTTCTTT
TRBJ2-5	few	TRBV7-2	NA	CASSLEGIGETQYF	TGTGCCAGCAGCTTGGAGGGGATCGGGGAGACCCAGTACTTC
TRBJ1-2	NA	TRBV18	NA	CASSPVALNYGYTF	TGTGCCAGCTCACCAGTCGCGCTTAACTATGGCTACACCTTC
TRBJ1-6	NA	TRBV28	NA	CASSSRGSPLHF	TGTGCCAGCAGCTCCAGGGGCTCACCCCTCCACTTT
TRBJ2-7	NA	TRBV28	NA	CASSHPTEPYEQYF	TGTGCCAGCAGTCATCCGACAGAGCCCTACGAGCAGTACTTC
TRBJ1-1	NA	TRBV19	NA	CASSIVSVNTEAFF	TGTGCCAGTAGTATAGTGTCTGTGAACACTGAAGCTTTCTTT
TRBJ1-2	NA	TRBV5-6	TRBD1	CASRETGTGSHGYTF	TGTGCCAGCAGAGAAACCGGGACAGGGAGTCATGGCTACACCTTC
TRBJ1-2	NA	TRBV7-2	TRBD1	CASSSLGQAYYGYTF	TGTGCCAGCAGCTCCCTTGGACAGGCATACTATGGCTACACCTTC
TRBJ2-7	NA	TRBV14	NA	CASSRASGPYEQYF	TGTGCCAGCAGCCGGGCCAGCGGTCCCTACGAGCAGTACTTC
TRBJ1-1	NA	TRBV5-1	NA	CASFNREGTEAFF	TGCGCCAGCTTTAACAGGGAGGGTACTGAAGCTTTCTTT
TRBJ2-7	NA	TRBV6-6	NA	CASLRGRGIPYEQYF	TGTGCCAGCCTCAGAGGCCGAGGAATCCCCTACGAGCAGTACTTC
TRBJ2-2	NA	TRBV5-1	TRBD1	CATTPRTGVTGELFF	TGCGCCACTACCCCCCGGACAGGGGTCACCGGGGAGCTGTTTTTT
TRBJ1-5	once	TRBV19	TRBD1	CASQQGSYSNQPQHF	TGTGCCAGCCAACAGGGGTCCTATAGCAATCAGCCCCAGCATTTT
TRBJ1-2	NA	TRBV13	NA	CASSFYGGSYGYTF	TGTGCCAGCAGCTTCTACGGGGGTTCCTATGGCTACACCTTC
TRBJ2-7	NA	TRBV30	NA	CAWSPNQGSYEQYF	TGTGCCTGGAGTCCGAACCAGGGGAGTTACGAGCAGTACTTC
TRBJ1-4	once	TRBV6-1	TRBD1	CASSEGTGFEKLFF	TGTGCCAGCAGTGAAGGGACAGGGTTTGAAAAACTGTTTTTT
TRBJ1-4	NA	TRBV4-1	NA	CASSQGRVFGEKLFF	TGCGCCAGCAGCCAGGGCAGGGTGTTTGGTGAAAAACTGTTTTTT
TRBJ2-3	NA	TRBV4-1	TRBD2	CASSQRTSGGAVDTQYF	TGCGCCAGCAGCCAGAGGACTAGCGGGGGGGCCGTAGATACGCAGTATTTT
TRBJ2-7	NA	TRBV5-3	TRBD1	CARCGTGGREQYF	TGTGCCAGATGCGGGACAGGGGGCCGTGAGCAGTACTTC
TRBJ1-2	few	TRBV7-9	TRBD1	CASSSGTGDSYGYTF	TGTGCCAGCAGCTCTGGGACAGGGGATAGCTATGGCTACACCTTC
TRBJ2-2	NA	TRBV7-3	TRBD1	CASTPTGGGELFF	TGTGCCAGCACCCCGACAGGGGGCGGGGAGCTGTTTTTT
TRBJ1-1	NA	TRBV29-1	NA	CSVEDRNRGTEAFF	TGCAGCGTTGAAGATCGCAACCGGGGCACTGAAGCTTTCTTT
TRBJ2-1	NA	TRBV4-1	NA	CASSQSSPSYNEQFF	TGCGCCAGCAGCCAGAGTAGCCCCTCCTACAATGAGCAGTTCTTC
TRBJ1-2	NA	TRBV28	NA	CASGQPDYGYTF	TGTGCCAGCGGACAGCCTGACTATGGCTACACCTTC
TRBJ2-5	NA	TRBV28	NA	CASSLPPTVPETQYF	TGTGCCAGCAGTTTACCGCCGACAGTTCCGGAGACCCAGTACTTC
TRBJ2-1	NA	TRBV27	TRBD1	CASGTGTGYNEQFF	TGTGCCAGCGGAACCGGGACAGGGTACAATGAGCAGTTCTTC
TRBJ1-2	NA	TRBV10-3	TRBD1	CAISESYTGGAGGYTF	TGTGCCATCAGTGAATCGTATACAGGGGGCGCAGGGGGCTACACCTTC
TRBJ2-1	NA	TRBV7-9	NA	CASSSAGRGNSPNEQFF	TGTGCCAGCAGCTCAGCGGGGAGGGGGAATAGTCCCAATGAGCAGTTCTTC
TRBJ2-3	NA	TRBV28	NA	CASTPSATGIDTQYF	TGTGCCAGCACTCCTTCCGCCACAGGGATCGATACGCAGTATTTT
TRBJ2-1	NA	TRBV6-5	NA	CASSSLTFSGNEQFF	TGTGCCAGCAGTTCTCTTACTTTTAGCGGCAATGAGCAGTTCTTC
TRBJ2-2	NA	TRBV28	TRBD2	CASSPGGTGELFF	TGTGCCAGCAGTCCGGGGGGCACCGGGGAGCTGTTTTTT
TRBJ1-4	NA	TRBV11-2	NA	CASSFGVKSGNEKLFF	TGTGCCAGCAGCTTTGGTGTAAAGAGCGGTAATGAAAAACTGTTTTTT
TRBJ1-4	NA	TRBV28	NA	CASSLTGEKLFF	TGTGCCAGCAGTTTAACGGGTGAAAAACTGTTTTTT